Included here is one T cell receptor beta chain sequence, with context. As yet, its antigen is unknown. Produced via immunoSEQ multiplex PCR; TCRdb's table is partial and in-frame only. This sample has under 95,000 clones, with nearly 90% found just once. Germline lookup yields CDR1 SGHTA and CDR2 FQGNSA. The ends lost 5 bases at V and 5 bases at J; junction bases unmatched: 6. The CDR3 length is 14 residues. The sample belongs to a study of T cell responses to AZD1222 COVID-19 vaccine. Study-wide results and limits: The breadth and depth of Spike-specific TCRs increased once two AZD1222 doses had been given.

Sequences were derived from peripheral blood, sampled on day 0 of AZD1222 vaccination. The chain joins TRBV7-2 to TRBJ2-1; 7 bases are shared with TRBD1. This TCR derives from an adult in good health. For the CDR3, the DNA is TGTGCCAGCAGCCAGGGGGTTCTGAACAATGAGCAGTTCTTC. Its translation is CASSQGVLNNEQFF. Together with reference TRBV7-2 and TRBJ2-1, the CDR3 gives the full variable domain: GAGVSQSPSNKVTEKGKDVELRCDPISGHTALYWYRQSLGQGLEFLIYFQGNSAPDKSGLPSDRFSAERTGGSVSTLTIQRTQQEDSAVYLCASSQGVLNNEQFFGPGTRLTVL.